This T cell receptor (beta chain) was retrieved from a study of T cells in Graves' hyperthyroidism and ophthalmopathy. General observations from the study: Ophthalmopathy could be told apart from stable hyperthyroidism with a 13 V-J model.

The definition of stable Graves' hyperthyroidism was no ophthalmopathy progression within 18 months. Hyperthyroidism in the patients, aged 18 to 65, was newly diagnosed and under 2 months in duration. The authors obtained PBMCs from about 9.5 ml of fresh peripheral blood. This clonotype was picked up many times. Its antigen is unidentified. The CDR3 totals 15 residues. Germline V gene lookup returns CDR1 SGDLS and CDR2 YYNGEE. The V and J ends lost 4 bases and 5 bases, in that order; junction bases with no gene match: 11. RNA transcripts yielded amplified TCR beta CDR3 regions. The HTBI primer set was used in a first-round RT-PCR of the TCR CDR3. TCRdb re-analysed the multiplex PCR reads in MiXCR, keeping a single row per CDR3 protein. The table has 700,000 to 850,000 distinct CDR3 sequences, 35% seen once; the top ten hold less than 40%.

The sequence came from a woman aged 40 to 49 with Graves' hyperthyroidism. J is TRBJ2-5 and V is TRBV9; 7 positions match TRBD1. The sample consisted of blood. CDR3 DNA sequence: TGTGCCAGCAGCACAACGGGACAGCCCACGGAGACCCAGTACTTC. It codes for CASSTTGQPTETQYF.